This TCR beta chain derives from a study of T cells in tuberculosis. CDR1 and CDR2 (germline): SGDLS, YYNGEE. The CDR3 contains 16 residues. The J segment lost 5 bases and the V segment lost 0 bases, leaving 9 bases of the junction unmatched. The data were produced by immunoSEQ multiplex PCR, yet TCRdb's version contains in-frame clones alone and is incomplete. The sample consists of 70,000 to 95,000 clones, more than 75% of them appearing once. Cells were sorted from thawed PBMC rested overnight and stained with GMM-loaded CD1B tetramer, viability dye and anti-CD3. C32 glucose monomycolate from Rhodococcus equi was loaded onto the CD1B tetramers.

The source of this sequence is an adult woman with latent tuberculosis. Sequencing was carried out using CD1b-GMM tetramer-negative cells sorted from PBMCs. The V call is TRBV9, the J call TRBJ2-5, with 8 bases identical to TRBD2. Here the CDR3 reads CASSVDRGGVFETQYF. The CDR3 DNA sequence: TGTGCCAGCAGCGTAGATCGGGGGGGGGTCTTTGAGACCCAGTACTTC. Filled out from reference TRBV9 and TRBJ2-5, the complete variable domain reads DSGVTQTPKHLITATGQRVTLRCSPRSGDLSVYWYQQSLDQGLQFLIQYYNGEERAKGNILERFSAQQFPDLHSELNLSSLELGDSALYFCASSVDRGGVFETQYFGPGTRLLVL.